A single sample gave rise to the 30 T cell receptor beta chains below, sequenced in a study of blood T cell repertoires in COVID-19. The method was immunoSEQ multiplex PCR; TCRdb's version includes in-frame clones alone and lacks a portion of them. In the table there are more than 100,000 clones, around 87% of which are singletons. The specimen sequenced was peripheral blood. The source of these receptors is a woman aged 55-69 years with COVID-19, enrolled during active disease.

Here the CDR3 reads CASSMRQGFYDGYTF. CDR3 DNA sequence: TGTGCCAGTAGTATGAGACAGGGCTTTTATGATGGCTACACCTTC. The chain combines TRBV19 with TRBJ1-2, with 7 bases aligning to TRBD1. The germline gives CDR1 LNHDA, CDR2 SQIVND (reference sequence). The CDR3 runs to 15 residues. V was clipped by 3 bases and J by 6 bases; unmatched bases: 10.

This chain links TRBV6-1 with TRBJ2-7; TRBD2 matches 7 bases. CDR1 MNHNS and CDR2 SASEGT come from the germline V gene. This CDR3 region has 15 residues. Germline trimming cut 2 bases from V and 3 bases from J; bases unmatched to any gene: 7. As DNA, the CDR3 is TGTGCCAGCAGTGAACAACGGGGGGATCTCTACGAGCAGTACTTC. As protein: CASSEQRGDLYEQYF.

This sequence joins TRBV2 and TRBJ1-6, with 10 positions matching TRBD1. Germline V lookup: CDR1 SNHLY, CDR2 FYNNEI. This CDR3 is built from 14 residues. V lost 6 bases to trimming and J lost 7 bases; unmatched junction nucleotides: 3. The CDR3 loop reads CASRGTGENSPLHF. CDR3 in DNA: TGTGCCAGCAGGGGGACAGGGGAAAATTCACCCCTCCACTTT.

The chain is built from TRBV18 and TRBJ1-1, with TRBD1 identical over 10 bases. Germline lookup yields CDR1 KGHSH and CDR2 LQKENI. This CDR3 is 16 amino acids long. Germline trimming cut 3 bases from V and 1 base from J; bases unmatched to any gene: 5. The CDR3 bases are TGTGCCAGCTCACCTCGGGACAGGGGACCGAACACTGAAGCTTTCTTT. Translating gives CASSPRDRGPNTEAFF.

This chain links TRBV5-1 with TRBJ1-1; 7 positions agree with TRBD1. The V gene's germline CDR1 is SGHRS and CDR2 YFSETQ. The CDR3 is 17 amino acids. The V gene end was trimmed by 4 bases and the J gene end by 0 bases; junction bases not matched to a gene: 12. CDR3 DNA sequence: TGCGCCAGCAGCGGCTCCCTCCTCAGGGGGGTGAACACTGAAGCTTTCTTT. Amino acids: CASSGSLLRGVNTEAFF. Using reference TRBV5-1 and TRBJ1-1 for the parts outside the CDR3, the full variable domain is KAGVTQTPRYLIKTRGQQVTLSCSPISGHRSVSWYQQTPGQGLQFLFEYFSETQRNKGNFPGRFSGRQFSNSRSEMNVSTLELGDSALYLCASSGSLLRGVNTEAFFGQGTRLTVV.

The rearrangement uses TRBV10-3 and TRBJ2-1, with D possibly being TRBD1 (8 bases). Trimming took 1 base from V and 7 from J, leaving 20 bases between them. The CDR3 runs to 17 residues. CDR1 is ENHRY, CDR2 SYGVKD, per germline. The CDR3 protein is CAISEYDTGGGLNEQFF. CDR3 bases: TGTGCCATCAGTGAGTACGACACAGGGGGGGGTCTGAATGAGCAGTTCTTC.

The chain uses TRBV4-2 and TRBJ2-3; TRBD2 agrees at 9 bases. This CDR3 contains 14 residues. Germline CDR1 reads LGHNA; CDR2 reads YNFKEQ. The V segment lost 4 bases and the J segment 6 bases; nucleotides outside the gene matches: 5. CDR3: CASSPGTSLDTQYF. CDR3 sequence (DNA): TGTGCCAGCAGCCCCGGGACTAGCCTGGATACGCAGTATTTT.

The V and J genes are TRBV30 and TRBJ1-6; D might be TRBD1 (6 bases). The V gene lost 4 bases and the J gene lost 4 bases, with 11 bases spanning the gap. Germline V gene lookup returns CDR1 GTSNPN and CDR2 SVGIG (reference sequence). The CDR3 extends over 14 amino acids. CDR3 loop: CAWTRTVYNSPLHF. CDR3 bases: TGTGCCTGGACCCGGACAGTTTATAATTCACCCCTCCACTTT. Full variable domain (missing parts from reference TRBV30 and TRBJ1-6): SQTIHQWPATLVQPVGSPLSLECTVEGTSNPNLYWYRQAAGRGLQLLFYSVGIGQISSEVPQNLSASRPQDRQFILSSKKLLLSDSGFYLCAWTRTVYNSPLHFGNGTRLTVT.

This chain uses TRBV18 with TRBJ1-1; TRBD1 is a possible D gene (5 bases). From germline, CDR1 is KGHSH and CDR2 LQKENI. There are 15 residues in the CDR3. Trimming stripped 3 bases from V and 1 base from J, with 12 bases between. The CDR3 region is CASSPPRGGNTEAFF. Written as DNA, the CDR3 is TGTGCCAGCTCACCTCCGCGGGGGGGGAACACTGAAGCTTTCTTT.

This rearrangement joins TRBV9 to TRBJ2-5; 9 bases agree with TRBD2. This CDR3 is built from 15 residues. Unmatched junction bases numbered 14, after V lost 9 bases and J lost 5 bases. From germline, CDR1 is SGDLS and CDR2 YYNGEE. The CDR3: CATTRGGGLGETQYF. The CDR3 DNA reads TGTGCCACCACTCGCGGGGGGGGGCTTGGGGAGACCCAGTACTTC.

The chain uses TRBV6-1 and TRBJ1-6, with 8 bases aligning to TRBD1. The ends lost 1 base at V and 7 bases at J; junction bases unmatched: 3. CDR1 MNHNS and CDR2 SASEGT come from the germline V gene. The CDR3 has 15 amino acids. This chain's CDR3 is CASSEDAGGNSPLHF. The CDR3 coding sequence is TGTGCCAGCAGTGAAGACGCAGGGGGCAATTCACCCCTCCACTTT.

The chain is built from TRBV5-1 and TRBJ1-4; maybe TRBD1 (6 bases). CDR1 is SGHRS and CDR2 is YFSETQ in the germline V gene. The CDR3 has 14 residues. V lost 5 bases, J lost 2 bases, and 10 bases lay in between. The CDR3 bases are TGCGCCAGCAGGGGAACAGGGACTAATGAAAAACTGTTTTTT. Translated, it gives CASRGTGTNEKLFF.

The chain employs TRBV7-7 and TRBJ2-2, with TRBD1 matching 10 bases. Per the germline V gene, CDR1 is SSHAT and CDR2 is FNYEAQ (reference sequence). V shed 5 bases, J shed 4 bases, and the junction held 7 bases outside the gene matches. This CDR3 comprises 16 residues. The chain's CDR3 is CASSSGTGVATGELFF. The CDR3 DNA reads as TGTGCCAGCAGCAGTGGGACAGGGGTCGCCACCGGGGAGCTGTTTTTT.

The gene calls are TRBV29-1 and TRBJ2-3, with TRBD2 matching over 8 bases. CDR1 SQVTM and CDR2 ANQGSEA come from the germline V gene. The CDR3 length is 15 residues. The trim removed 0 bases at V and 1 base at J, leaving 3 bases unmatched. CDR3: CSVEDLRGGTDTQYF. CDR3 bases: TGCAGCGTTGAAGATCTGCGGGGGGGCACAGATACGCAGTATTTT.

The chain's CDR3 is CASSHSLAPYNEQFF. DNA of the CDR3: TGTGCCAGCAGCCATAGTCTAGCCCCCTACAATGAGCAGTTCTTC. The chain couples TRBV14 to TRBJ2-1, with D perhaps matching TRBD2 (5 bases). The germline V gene encodes CDR1 SGHDN and CDR2 FVKESK. There are 15 residues in the CDR3. Trimming removed 3 bases at V and 2 bases at J, with 11 bases between.

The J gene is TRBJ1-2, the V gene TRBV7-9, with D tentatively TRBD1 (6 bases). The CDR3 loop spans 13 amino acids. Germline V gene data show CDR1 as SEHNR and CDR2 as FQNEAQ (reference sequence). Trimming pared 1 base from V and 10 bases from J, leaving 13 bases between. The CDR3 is CASSLGLTGYYTF. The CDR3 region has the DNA TGTGCCAGCAGCTTAGGGCTTACAGGGTACTACACCTTC.

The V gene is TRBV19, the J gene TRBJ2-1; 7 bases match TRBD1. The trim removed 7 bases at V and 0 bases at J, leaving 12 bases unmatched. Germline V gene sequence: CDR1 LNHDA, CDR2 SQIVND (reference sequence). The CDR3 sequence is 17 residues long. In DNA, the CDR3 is TGTGCCAGTACCGGGACAGCAACCGAAAGCTCCTACAATGAGCAGTTCTTC. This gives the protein CASTGTATESSYNEQFF.

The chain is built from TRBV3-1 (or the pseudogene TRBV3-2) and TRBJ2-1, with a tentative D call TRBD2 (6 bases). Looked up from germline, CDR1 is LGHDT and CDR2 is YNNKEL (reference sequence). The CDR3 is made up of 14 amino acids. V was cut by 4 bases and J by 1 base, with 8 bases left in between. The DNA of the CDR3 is TGTGCCAGCAGCCGGCGGGGATCCTACAATGAGCAGTTCTTC. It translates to CASSRRGSYNEQFF.

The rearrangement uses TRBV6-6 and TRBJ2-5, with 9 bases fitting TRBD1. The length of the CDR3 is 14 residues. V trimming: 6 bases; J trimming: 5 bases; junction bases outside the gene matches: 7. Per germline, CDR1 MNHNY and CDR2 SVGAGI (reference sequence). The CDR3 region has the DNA TGTGCCAGCAGACGACAGGGGGTTGAGGAGACCCAGTACTTC. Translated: CASRRQGVEETQYF.

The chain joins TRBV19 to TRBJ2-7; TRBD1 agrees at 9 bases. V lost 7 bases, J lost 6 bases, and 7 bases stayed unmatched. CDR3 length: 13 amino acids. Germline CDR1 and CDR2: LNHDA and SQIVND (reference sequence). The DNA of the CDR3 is TGTGCCAGTATGGGACAGGGTAGGGGCGAGCAGTACTTC. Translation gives CASMGQGRGEQYF.

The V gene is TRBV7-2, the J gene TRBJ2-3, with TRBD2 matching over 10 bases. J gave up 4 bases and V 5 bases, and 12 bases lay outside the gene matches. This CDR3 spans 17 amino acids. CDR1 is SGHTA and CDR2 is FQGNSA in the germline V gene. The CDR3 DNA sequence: TGTGCCAGCAGCGAAAGAGGTAGCGGGGGGTTTTCAGATACGCAGTATTTT. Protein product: CASSERGSGGFSDTQYF.

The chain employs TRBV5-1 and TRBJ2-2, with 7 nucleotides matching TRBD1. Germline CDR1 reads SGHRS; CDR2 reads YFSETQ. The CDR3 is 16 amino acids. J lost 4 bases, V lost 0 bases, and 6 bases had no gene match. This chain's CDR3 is CASSLGGGASTGELFF. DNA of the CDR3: TGCGCCAGCAGCTTGGGAGGGGGCGCGAGCACCGGGGAGCTGTTTTTT.

CDR3 in amino acids: CASSPQQGSAQPQHF. The CDR3 nucleotides are TGTGCCAGCAGCCCCCAGCAGGGTTCGGCTCAGCCCCAGCATTTT. The chain couples TRBV7-8 to TRBJ1-5, with a possible D match to TRBD1 (5 bases). Germline loops: CDR1 SGHVS, CDR2 FQNEAQ. The CDR3 length is 15 residues. V was shortened by 5 bases and J by 6 bases, with 17 bases between the two germline ends.

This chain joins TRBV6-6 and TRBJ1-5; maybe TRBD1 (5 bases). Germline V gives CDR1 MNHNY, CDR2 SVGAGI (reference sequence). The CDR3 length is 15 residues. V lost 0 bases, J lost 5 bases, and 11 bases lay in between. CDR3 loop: CASSYSMTAHQPQHF. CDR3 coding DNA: TGTGCCAGCAGTTACTCTATGACAGCTCATCAGCCCCAGCATTTT.

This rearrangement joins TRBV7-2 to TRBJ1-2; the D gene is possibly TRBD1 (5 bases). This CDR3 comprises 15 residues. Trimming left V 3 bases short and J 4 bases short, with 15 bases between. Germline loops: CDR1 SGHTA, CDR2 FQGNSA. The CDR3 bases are TGTGCCAGCAGCTTGCAGGGATCGGCAATCTATGGCTACACCTTC. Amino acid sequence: CASSLQGSAIYGYTF.

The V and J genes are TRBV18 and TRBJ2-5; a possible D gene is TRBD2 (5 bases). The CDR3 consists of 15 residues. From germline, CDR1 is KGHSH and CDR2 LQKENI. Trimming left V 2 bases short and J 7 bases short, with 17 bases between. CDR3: CASSPEHLDRGTQYF. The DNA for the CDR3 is TGTGCCAGCTCACCAGAACATTTGGACCGGGGGACCCAGTACTTC.

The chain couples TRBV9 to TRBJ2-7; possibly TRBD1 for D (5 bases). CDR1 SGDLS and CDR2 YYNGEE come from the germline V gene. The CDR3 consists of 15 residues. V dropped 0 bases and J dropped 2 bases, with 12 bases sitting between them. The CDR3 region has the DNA TGTGCCAGCAGCGTAGCCTTCCCAGGGCCCTACGAGCAGTACTTC. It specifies CASSVAFPGPYEQYF.

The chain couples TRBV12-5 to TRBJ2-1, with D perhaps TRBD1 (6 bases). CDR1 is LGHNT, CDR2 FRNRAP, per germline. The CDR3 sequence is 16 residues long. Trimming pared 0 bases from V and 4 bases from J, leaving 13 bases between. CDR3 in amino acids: CASGLVRGHEYNEQFF. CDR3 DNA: TGTGCTAGTGGTTTGGTACGGGGACACGAATACAATGAGCAGTTCTTC. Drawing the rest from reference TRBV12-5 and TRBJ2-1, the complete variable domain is DARVTQTPRHKVTEMGQEVTMRCQPILGHNTVFWYRQTMMQGLELLAYFRNRAPLDDSGMPKDRFSAEMPDATLATLKIQPSEPRDSAVYFCASGLVRGHEYNEQFFGPGTRLTVL.

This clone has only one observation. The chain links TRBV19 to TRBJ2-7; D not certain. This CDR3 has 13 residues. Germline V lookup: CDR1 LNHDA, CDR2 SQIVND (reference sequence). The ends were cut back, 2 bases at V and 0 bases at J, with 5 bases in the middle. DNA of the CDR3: TGTGCCAGTAGTATACCTAACTCCTACGAGCAGTACTTC. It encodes CASSIPNSYEQYF. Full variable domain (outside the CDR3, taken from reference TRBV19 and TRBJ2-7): DGGITQSPKYLFRKEGQNVTLSCEQNLNHDAMYWYRQDPGQGLRLIYYSQIVNDFQKGDIAEGYSVSREKKESFPLTVTSAQKNPTAFYLCASSIPNSYEQYFGPGTRLTVT.

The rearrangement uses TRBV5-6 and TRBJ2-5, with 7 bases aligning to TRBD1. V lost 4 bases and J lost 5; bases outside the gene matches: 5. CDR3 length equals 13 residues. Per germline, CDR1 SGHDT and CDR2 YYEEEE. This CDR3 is CASSMDRRETQYF. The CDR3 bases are TGTGCCAGCAGCATGGACAGGCGTGAGACCCAGTACTTC. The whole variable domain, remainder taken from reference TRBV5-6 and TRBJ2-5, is DAGVTQSPTHLIKTRGQQVTLRCSPKSGHDTVSWYQQALGQGPQFIFQYYEEEERQRGNFPDRFSGHQFPNYSSELNVNALLLGDSALYLCASSMDRRETQYFGPGTRLLVL.